Included here is one T cell receptor (beta chain) sequence, with context. Its antigen is currently unknown. The data originate from a study of CD8+ T cells in alopecia areata. Background on the study: Treated patients were dosed with oral tofacitinib, taking 5 to 10 mg twice daily. General study findings and limits: Many expanded lesional clones remained in scalp and blood on tofacitinib. Unlike in mice, where it was clearer, TCR sharing across patients was less clear, possibly HLA-related.

cDNA reverse transcribed from extracted RNA served as the sequencing template. Here immunoSEQ multiplex PCR was the method, and the copy in TCRdb shows in-frame clones only, minus some. The top ten clones hold around 1.7% of a sample with about 290,000 clones, roughly 60% of them seen once. The treatment denotes: oral pan-JAK inhibitor, 5-10 mg twice daily. The V end was cut by 1 base, the J end by 0 bases, with 8 bases between. The CDR3 is 15 residues long. Germline V CDR1 and CDR2: LGHNA, YSLEER. This sequence joins TRBV4-3 and TRBJ2-3, with D uncertain. The sample here was CD4+ T cells sorted from blood, taken at week 24, from a patient treated with tofacitinib. The receptor was isolated from a human donor with alopecia areata. CDR3 protein: CASSQGVVSTDTQYF. The CDR3, as DNA: TGCGCCAGCAGCCAAGGGGTAGTAAGCACAGATACGCAGTATTTT.